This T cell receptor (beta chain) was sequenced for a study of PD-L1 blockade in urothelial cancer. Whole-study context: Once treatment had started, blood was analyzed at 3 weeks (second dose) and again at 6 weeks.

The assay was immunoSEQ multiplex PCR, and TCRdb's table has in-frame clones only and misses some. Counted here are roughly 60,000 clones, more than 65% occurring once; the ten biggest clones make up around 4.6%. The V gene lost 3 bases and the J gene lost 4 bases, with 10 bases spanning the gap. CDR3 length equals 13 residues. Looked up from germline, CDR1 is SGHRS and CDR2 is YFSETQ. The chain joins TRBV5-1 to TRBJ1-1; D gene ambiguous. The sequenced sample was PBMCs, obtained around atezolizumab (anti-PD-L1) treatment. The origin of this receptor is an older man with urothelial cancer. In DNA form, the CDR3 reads TGCGCCAGCAGCTCCGACACGATCACTGAAGCTTTCTTT. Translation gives CASSSDTITEAFF.